What follows are 21 T cell receptor beta chains derived from one specimen sequenced in a study of cytomegalovirus exposure and HLA in healthy donors (dated by TCRdb to about 2017). The library was built by means of the immunoSEQ multiplex PCR assay. For the multiplex PCR, a mixture combining 60 forward primers for TCR Vbeta segments and 13 reverse primers for TCR Jbeta segments was used. The immuneACCESS repertoire file appears here via TCRdb, limited to in-frame rearrangements. These files lack a portion of the clones; in checked studies, under half of the deficit traces to unresolved V genes, and the cause of the others is not known. The sample records roughly 100,000 clones, approximately 75% of which are singletons. 1.5% to 2% of the sample lies in the top ten. The specimen sequenced was PBMCs. The receptors shown here come from a woman aged 40 to 55 in good health and CMV-seronegative.

This chain uses TRBV27 with TRBJ1-1; possibly TRBD1 for D (6 bases). V lost 5 bases to trimming and J lost 4 bases, with 11 bases between them. The CDR3 has 13 amino acids. The V gene's germline CDR1 is MNHEY and CDR2 SMNVEV (reference sequence). CDR3 residues: CASSPTGSTEAFF. The CDR3 coding sequence is TGTGCCAGCAGTCCAACAGGGAGCACTGAAGCTTTCTTT.

This clone is a singleton in its sample. The genes are TRBV7-9 and TRBJ2-3; TRBD2 matches 11 bases. The germline V gene encodes CDR1 SEHNR and CDR2 FQNEAQ (reference sequence). The CDR3 spans 15 residues. Trimming at V came to 7 bases and at J to 6 bases, leaving 9 bases not matched to a gene. Here the CDR3 reads CASNLISGRADTQYF. In DNA form, the CDR3 reads TGTGCCAGCAATCTTATTAGCGGGAGGGCGGATACGCAGTATTTT. Looking up the rest from reference TRBV7-9 and TRBJ2-3 gives the full variable domain: DTGVSQNPRHKITKRGQNVTFRCDPISEHNRLYWYRQTLGQGPEFLTYFQNEAQLEKSRLLSDRFSAERPKGSFSTLEIQRTEQGDSAMYLCASNLISGRADTQYFGPGTRLTVL.

This clone showed up just once. The chain carries TRBV7-9 and TRBJ2-5, with 9 bases matching TRBD1. V lost 5 bases and J lost 2; bases outside the gene matches: 6. The CDR3 has 15 amino acids. Looked up from germline, CDR1 is SEHNR and CDR2 is FQNEAQ (reference sequence). Written as DNA, the CDR3 is TGTGCCAGCAGCCCCAGGGACAGGGAGCAAGAGACCCAGTACTTC. This encodes CASSPRDREQETQYF.

The chain links TRBV2 to TRBJ1-3; weak D call: TRBD1 (6 bases). The CDR3 is 15 residues long. In germline, CDR1 is SNHLY, CDR2 FYNNEI. Trimming shortened V by 6 bases and J by 0 bases, and 12 bases separated the two germline ends. CDR3 loop: CASSPDRNSGNTIYF. The CDR3 DNA is TGTGCCAGCAGCCCTGACAGGAACTCTGGAAACACCATATATTTT. The complete variable domain, with remaining parts taken from reference TRBV2 and TRBJ1-3, reads EPEVTQTPSHQVTQMGQEVILRCVPISNHLYFYWYRQILGQKVEFLVSFYNNEISEKSEIFDDQFSVERPDGSNFTLKIRSTKLEDSAMYFCASSPDRNSGNTIYFGEGSWLTVV.

The genes are TRBV7-2 and TRBJ2-1; D not certain. Germline V gene lookup returns CDR1 SGHTA and CDR2 FQGNSA. Between the trimmed V and J ends, which lost 4 bases and 0 bases, there was a span of 13 bases. The CDR3 is 16 amino acids. The CDR3 bases are TGTGCCAGCAGCTCATTGCTAATAAGCTCCTACAATGAGCAGTTCTTC. Encoded protein: CASSSLLISSYNEQFF.

The chain is built from TRBV2 and TRBJ2-7; no firm D call. The V end lost 5 bases, the J end lost 0 bases, and 11 bases lay between the germline ends. CDR1 is SNHLY and CDR2 is FYNNEI in the germline V gene. This CDR3 contains 14 residues. CDR3 sequence: CASSQVLSSYEQYF. As DNA, the CDR3 is TGTGCCAGCAGTCAGGTCTTGAGCTCCTACGAGCAGTACTTC.

This clone was detected only once. V gene TRBV4-2 combines with J gene TRBJ1-2; D remains unclear. CDR3 length equals 15 residues. V lost 1 base to trimming and J lost 0 bases, with 9 bases between them. Per germline, CDR1 LGHNA and CDR2 YNFKEQ. The CDR3 loop reads CASSQASLANYGYTF. The CDR3 DNA follows: TGTGCCAGCAGCCAAGCGAGCTTAGCTAACTATGGCTACACCTTC.

This clone showed up just a few times. Other DNA sequences in this specimen translate into the identical CDR3. The V gene is TRBV6-5, the J gene TRBJ1-5; the D gene is possibly TRBD1 (6 bases). This CDR3 has 14 amino acids. The germline V and J ends were trimmed by 6 bases and 2 bases, with 11 bases remaining between them. Germline CDR1 reads MNHEY; CDR2 reads SVGAGI. The CDR3 here is CASRRTGRNQPQHF. CDR3 nucleotides: TGTGCCAGCAGAAGAACAGGGCGCAATCAGCCCCAGCATTTT.

The CDR3: CASSQESRYEQYF. As DNA, the CDR3 is TGCGCCAGCAGCCAAGAGTCGCGCTACGAGCAGTACTTC. This chain joins TRBV4-1 and TRBJ2-7; D ambiguous. V dropped 0 bases and J dropped 3 bases, with 6 bases sitting between them. Germline CDR1 is MGHRA and CDR2 is YSYEKL. This CDR3 has 13 residues.

CDR3 in DNA: TGTGCCAGTAGTACTAGCGGGAGGGATACGCAGTATTTT. Translated, it gives CASSTSGRDTQYF. The chain employs TRBV19 and TRBJ2-3, with 11 bases matching TRBD2. Looked up from germline, CDR1 is LNHDA and CDR2 is SQIVND (reference sequence). V gave up 4 bases and J gave up 6 bases; unmatched junction bases: 0. This CDR3 spans 13 amino acids. Filled out from reference TRBV19 and TRBJ2-3, the complete variable domain reads DGGITQSPKYLFRKEGQNVTLSCEQNLNHDAMYWYRQDPGQGLRLIYYSQIVNDFQKGDIAEGYSVSREKKESFPLTVTSAQKNPTAFYLCASSTSGRDTQYFGPGTRLTVL.

The genes are TRBV19 and TRBJ1-4, with TRBD1 as a possible D gene (6 bases). CDR3 length: 16 residues. Germline lookup yields CDR1 LNHDA and CDR2 SQIVND (reference sequence). The V and J ends lost 5 bases and 6 bases respectively, with 19 bases between them. The DNA for the CDR3 is TGTGCCAGTAGTTCTCCGCCGGGACAATTATATGAAAAACTGTTTTTT. Its translation: CASSSPPGQLYEKLFF.

The CDR3 DNA follows: TGTGCCAGCAGTGGAGGCCCTATCAGAGGATCCTATGGCTACACCTTC. Its translation: CASSGGPIRGSYGYTF. V is TRBV2 and J is TRBJ1-2; D remains unclear. The germline CDR1 and CDR2 sequences are SNHLY and FYNNEI. There are 16 residues in the CDR3. V was pared by 4 bases and J by 4 bases, with 19 bases between. The complete variable domain, with remaining parts taken from reference TRBV2 and TRBJ1-2, reads EPEVTQTPSHQVTQMGQEVILRCVPISNHLYFYWYRQILGQKVEFLVSFYNNEISEKSEIFDDQFSVERPDGSNFTLKIRSTKLEDSAMYFCASSGGPIRGSYGYTFGSGTRLTVV.

The J gene is TRBJ2-7, the V gene TRBV7-8; no reliable D call. Germline-derived CDR1 and CDR2 are SGHVS and FQNEAQ. Trimming removed 0 bases from V and 2 bases from J, with 8 bases in between. The CDR3 is 14 amino acids. CDR3 in amino acids: CASSLAHPAYEQYF. In DNA, the CDR3 is TGTGCCAGCAGCTTAGCGCATCCAGCCTACGAGCAGTACTTC. The full variable domain, with the rest looked up from reference TRBV7-8 and TRBJ2-7, is GAGVSQSPRYKVAKRGQDVALRCDPISGHVSLFWYQQALGQGPEFLTYFQNEAQLDKSGLPSDRFFAERPEGSVSTLKIQRTQQEDSAVYLCASSLAHPAYEQYFGPGTRLTVT.

The chain carries TRBV11-2 and TRBJ2-2; 11 positions match TRBD1. Germline trimming cut 1 base from V and 5 bases from J; bases unmatched to any gene: 3. Germline-derived CDR1 and CDR2 are SGHAT and FQNNGV. The CDR3 is made up of 16 amino acids. The CDR3 DNA sequence: TGTGCCAGCAGCTTAGTTGGGGACAGGGGGACCGGGGAGCTGTTTTTT. Protein sequence: CASSLVGDRGTGELFF.

J is TRBJ2-4 and V is TRBV19, with D possibly TRBD1 on 5 matching bases. In germline, CDR1 is LNHDA, CDR2 SQIVND (reference sequence). The CDR3 loop spans 16 amino acids. V was clipped by 3 bases and J by 3 bases, with 15 bases between them. In nucleotides, the CDR3 is TGTGCCAGTAGTATCGGACACCTAGTAGACAAAAACATTCAGTACTTC. This codes for CASSIGHLVDKNIQYF.

A few counts support this clone. The J gene is TRBJ2-1, the V gene TRBV7-9; D call uncertain. CDR3 length equals 16 residues. V lost 5 bases, J lost 0 bases, and 14 bases lay in between. Germline CDR1 SEHNR, CDR2 FQNEAQ (reference sequence). The CDR3 nucleotides are TGTGCCAGCAGCATTAACTCCGATCCCTCCTACAATGAGCAGTTCTTC. Translation gives CASSINSDPSYNEQFF.

This chain uses TRBV6-1 with TRBJ2-5, with a possible D match to TRBD1 (6 bases). The germline CDR1 and CDR2 sequences are MNHNS and SASEGT. The V end was cut by 2 bases, the J end by 2 bases, with 12 bases between. The CDR3 consists of 15 residues. CDR3 DNA: TGTGCCAGCAGTGAACGCCAGGGGAGTCAAGAGACCCAGTACTTC. Its protein is CASSERQGSQETQYF.

Here the CDR3 DNA reads TGTGCCAGCAGTGAAGGAGGGACTAGCGACTACAATGAGCAGTTCTTC. Translation gives CASSEGGTSDYNEQFF. The chain uses TRBV2 and TRBJ2-1, with 10 bases fitting TRBD2. Germline V gives CDR1 SNHLY, CDR2 FYNNEI. The ends lost 1 base at V and 3 bases at J; junction bases unmatched: 3. The CDR3 runs to 16 residues.

The V gene is TRBV5-4, the J gene TRBJ2-3; possible D gene TRBD1, 6 bases. The germline CDR1 and CDR2 sequences are SGHNT and YYREEE (reference sequence). Trimming removed 0 bases at V and 1 base at J, with 12 bases between. This CDR3 has 16 amino acids. The CDR3 coding sequence is TGTGCCAGCAGCTTGGTCTCACCAGGGGGCACAGATACGCAGTATTTT. Encoded protein: CASSLVSPGGTDTQYF.

V usage is TRBV7-2 and J usage is TRBJ2-7; the match to TRBD1 covers 7 bases. The CDR3 loop spans 15 amino acids. With V trimmed by 1 base and J by 3 bases, 6 bases remained unmatched. The germline V gene has CDR1 SGHTA and CDR2 FQGNSA. The CDR3 DNA sequence: TGTGCCAGCAGCTTAGGGCGCAGGGGGTACTACGAGCAGTACTTC. Protein product: CASSLGRRGYYEQYF.

The gene calls are TRBV7-2 and TRBJ2-3; TRBD2 aligns across 14 bases. J gave up 3 bases and V 5 bases, and 4 bases lay outside the gene matches. The germline V gene encodes CDR1 SGHTA and CDR2 FQGNSA. The CDR3 totals 16 residues. The CDR3 loop is CASSARLAGGTDTQYF. The CDR3, as DNA: TGTGCCAGCAGCGCCCGACTAGCGGGGGGGACAGATACGCAGTATTTT.